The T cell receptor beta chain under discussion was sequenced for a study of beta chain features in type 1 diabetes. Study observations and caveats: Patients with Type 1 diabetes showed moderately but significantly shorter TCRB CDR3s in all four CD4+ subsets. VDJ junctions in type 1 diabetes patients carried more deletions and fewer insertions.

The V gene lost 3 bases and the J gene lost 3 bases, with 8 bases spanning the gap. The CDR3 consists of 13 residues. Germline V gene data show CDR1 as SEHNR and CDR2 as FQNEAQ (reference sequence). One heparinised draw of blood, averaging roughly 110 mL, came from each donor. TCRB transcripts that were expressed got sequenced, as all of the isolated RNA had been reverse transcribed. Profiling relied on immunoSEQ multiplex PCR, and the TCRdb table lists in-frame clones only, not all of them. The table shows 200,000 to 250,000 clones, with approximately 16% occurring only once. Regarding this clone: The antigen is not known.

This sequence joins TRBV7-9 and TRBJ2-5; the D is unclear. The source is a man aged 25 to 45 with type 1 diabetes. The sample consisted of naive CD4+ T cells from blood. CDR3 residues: CASSLSGEETQYF. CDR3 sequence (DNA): TGTGCCAGCAGCTTGTCCGGAGAAGAGACCCAGTACTTC.